The entry below gives a single TCR beta chain sequence along with its context. With 6 bases removed from V and 2 bases from J, the gap between germline ends came to 8 bases. This CDR3 region has 12 residues. The germline CDR1 and CDR2 sequences are SGHAT and FQNNGV. The entry originates in a study of OX40 agonist ivuxolimab in advanced cancers. Sequencing used immunoSEQ multiplex PCR; TCRdb keeps in-frame clones, though not all of them. This sample yields about 120,000 clones, of which around 95% are seen a single time; roughly 0.15% belongs to the top ten. The V call is TRBV11-2, the J call TRBJ2-7; D gene ambiguous. The clonotype originates from an adult with an advanced solid tumor such as melanoma, head and neck, liver or kidney cancer. The sequencing used CD4+ or CD8+ T cells sorted from blood, collected in a trial of the OX40 agonist ivuxolimab. This CDR3 is CASSLTPYEQYF. CDR3 in DNA: TGTGCCAGCAGTCTCACCCCCTACGAGCAGTACTTC.